This TCR beta chain appears in the sequencing data of a study of blood T cell repertoires in COVID-19. Study information: The United States, Italy and Spain supplied acute and convalescent COVID-19 samples.

Recruits, aged about 18 to 100 years, lived in roughly 22 US areas. The table came from immunoSEQ multiplex PCR; TCRdb's copy has only in-frame clones and leaves some out. The data hold around 300,000 clones, with around nine tenths observed a single time. Trimming pared 5 bases from V and 2 bases from J, leaving 10 bases between. Germline V gene lookup returns CDR1 GTSNPN and CDR2 SVGIG (reference sequence). This CDR3 region has 13 residues. The sample consisted of PBMCs or T cells enriched from blood (not recorded which). The clonotype originates from a man in his thirties or forties who had recovered from COVID-19. J is TRBJ1-5 and V is TRBV30, with D perhaps matching TRBD1 (5 bases). The CDR3 coding sequence is TGTGCCTGGCAGGGTTTGCGCAATCAGCCCCAGCATTTT. It yields the protein CAWQGLRNQPQHF.